A single TCR beta chain is shown here with its context. TCRdb's table, derived via immunoSEQ multiplex PCR, lists solely in-frame clones and lacks some. The data contain tens of thousands of clones, 85% to 90% of them seen just once; the ten biggest clones take up around 7.9%. Germline lookup yields CDR1 SEHNR and CDR2 FQNEAQ (reference sequence). This CDR3 comprises 15 residues. The V segment lost 5 bases and the J segment 9 bases; nucleotides outside the gene matches: 9. This entry comes from a study of blood T cell repertoires in COVID-19. Study background: The study drew acute and convalescent COVID-19 samples from the United States, Italy and Spain.

The clonotype originates from a man between 50 and 59 years old with active COVID-19. The rearrangement uses TRBV7-9 and TRBJ2-1, with 11 positions matching TRBD1. The sample consisted of peripheral blood. The chain's CDR3 is CASSVRDRGASEQFF. CDR3 sequence (DNA): TGTGCCAGCAGCGTCCGGGACAGGGGGGCTAGTGAGCAGTTCTTC.